The rows below give T cell receptor beta chains drawn from one sample of a study of shared clonotypes between healthy human individuals. Produced via immunoSEQ multiplex PCR; TCRdb's table is partial and in-frame only. Of some 1 million clones listed, about 75% are singletons. The sample consisted of memory CD4+ T cells sorted from blood. These receptors all stem from a man between 18 and 35 years old in good health. The conserved cysteine and the conserved F or W are not part of the CDR3 here. The order of the fields is V gene, CDR3 protein.

TRBV4-2 | ASSQEGWDTSPLH
TRBV5-6 | ASSPPGTAYEQY
TRBV4-3 | ASSPTASTTGELF
TRBV18 | ASSPIDRLMNTEAF
TRBV5-6 | ASSRGQGYYGYT
TRBV7-2 | ASSLETGRPQH
TRBV4-3 | ASSQDPPNPGGTGELF
TRBV5-1 | ASSLLPGQGEGYT
TRBV5-1 | ASSRGTSGGSYQETQY
TRBV6-1 | AAAHGGSLDEQF
TRBV20-1 | SASQNTEAF
TRBV9 | ASSAGTGTGEQY
TRBV19 | ASSTIRTASSYEQY
TRBV11-3 | ASSPGGDLNTEAF
TRBV10-2 | ASSEPGKGGNTIY
TRBV4-2 | ASSQRTEPNSPLH
TRBV2 | ASSEQSGNTGELF
TRBV28 | ASSRRGNQPQH
TRBV6-5 | ASSPFPDNEQF
TRBV5-1 | ASSLRGHYQETQY
TRBV11-1 | ASSHRDTYDNEQF
TRBV7-3 | ASSSTSGETQY
TRBV18 | ASSGDRETQAF
TRBV7-2 | ASSATSRGGTEAF
TRBV4-3 | ASSLLGSGVTYNEQF
TRBV7-3 | ASSLGLYNEQF
TRBV28 | ASSLRQGAGTEAF
TRBV29-1 | SVEYYGRRGPEAF
TRBV19 | ASSYRQGAYEQY
TRBV27 | ASGRLLAGGSQETQY
TRBV10-3 | ASTGEGQPQH
TRBV9 | ASSVTDRGATEAF
TRBV11-2 | ASSLDASSYNEQF
TRBV19 | ASSSQSYNSPLH
TRBV19 | ASHLGQGGTEAF
TRBV7-2 | ASSVTGAYGYT
TRBV5-1 | ASSQDSYSYNEQF
TRBV11-2 | ASSRTLGETQY
TRBV19 | ASSTRQGAYGYT
TRBV5-8 | ASSLRQTMLYEQY
TRBV5-1 | ASSLGRRGPGNTIY
TRBV18 | ASSPTDYGYT
TRBV18 | ASSQGENQPQH
TRBV5-1 | ASSLAGTGREQY
TRBV11-2 | ASSPGDSGNTIY
TRBV6-6 | ASSYSGRYNEKLF
TRBV5-4 | ASSPELGPQNIQY
TRBV10-3 | AISGTSGSLSSYNEQF
TRBV4-1 | ASSQGDRVTDTQY
TRBV20-1 | SAAYYNEQF
TRBV5-1 | ASSLEGKIREAPNQIGGYT
TRBV5-6 | ASSNGPAYEQY